This TCR beta chain was obtained from a study of T cells after yellow fever vaccination (dated by TCRdb to between 2018 and 2020). In terms of the full investigation: The SMART-Seq v4 Ultra Low Input RNA kit was used to prepare libraries from fractions with low cell numbers. To follow T-cell clones before and after both primary and booster YFV17D yellow fever vaccination, bulk TCR alpha and beta repertoires underwent longitudinal sequencing. Two healthy male donors made up the cohort, one aged 18 to 30 years and the other aged 30 to 40 years. Blood was collected at multiple timepoints before and after primary and secondary immunization, and bulk PBMC replicates and cell subsets were isolated. On the study overall, not on this receptor specifically: A small share of clonotypes was detected in both CD4 and CD8 compartments, with the overlap likely arising from convergent recombination. FACS-sorted repertoires could contain abundant contaminating clonotypes from the bulk population, so computational filtering was required. Because only a couple of donors were included in the study, the extent to which the findings can be generalized is limited. Compared with the primary T-cell response, the secondary T-cell response was weaker but faster, peaking on day 5 rather than day 15. Most clones expanded after primary vaccination (approximately 97% of CD4 and 88% of CD8) were re-detected after the booster, suggesting that broad memory maintenance occurred.

V lost 7 bases and J lost 4 bases, and the count of bases not matched to a germline gene is 7. The CDR3 numbers 14 residues from cysteine through phenylalanine. CDR3 DNA is the only sequence kept; it has 42 bases, read in frame from the first base. CDR1 and CDR2, looked up from the germline V gene (reference sequence), are SEHNR and FQNEAQ. This clonotype was seen a few times. Its antigen target is currently unknown. No qualities accompany the bases; no much larger clone lies one base away. Synthesis of TCR cDNA relied on 5'RACE template switching, a step that introduced a universal primer site along with unique molecular identifiers. Priming of cDNA synthesis was performed from both the TCR alpha and TCR beta constant segments. Library amplification involved two PCR steps, and the second step added sample barcodes and sequencing adapters. Libraries were sequenced on Illumina HiSeq 2500 (2x100 bp) or NovaSeq (2x150 bp). For the original study's pipeline: Reads were demultiplexed and collapsed into UMI consensus sequences with MIGEC, and V(D)J alignment was performed with MiXCR. Vaccine-responding clonotypes were identified with edgeR using replicate PBMC samples, with FDR below 0.01 and a log2 fold change above 5 up to day 15 being required. Each bulk clonotype was labeled CD4 or CD8 based on which sequenced repertoire, CD4 or CD8, contained the clonotype at higher abundance. TCRdb ran its own pipeline on the public reads, namely fastp trimming at Q25 and MiXCR clone calling, and kept in-frame beta chains. Every CDR3 protein is listed once, alongside the most common genes and DNA of its rows. These V and J calls are TCRdb output, not the study's own analysis. Across this sample there are 150,000 to 200,000 distinct CDR3 sequences, with 5.5% to 7.5% seen only once. Under 3% of the sample goes to the ten largest clones.

The sample's treatment or condition label, decoded: live attenuated yellow fever vaccine strain. PBMCs were isolated from peripheral blood using a standard Ficoll-Paque protocol. CD4 and CD8 T-cell fractions were isolated with Dynabeads CD4 and CD8 positive selection kits. TriZol was used to extract RNA from bulk PBMCs, from CD4 and CD8 fractions, and from dextramer-positive and dextramer-negative fractions. Rearrangement joined TRBV7-9 to TRBJ2-3; a stretch of 8 junction bases matches TRBD2. Material: CD4+ T cells sorted from PBMCs, obtained on the day of the first yellow fever vaccination. This TCR derives from a man between 18 and 35 years old who received the YFV17D yellow fever vaccine. The nucleotide sequence reads TGTGCCAGCATCCAGACGGGAGGGTCAGATACGCAGTATTTT. It translates to CASIQTGGSDTQYF. The CDR3, completed at both ends by the reference TRBV7-9 and TRBJ2-3 genes, gives the full variable domain DTGVSQNPRHKITKRGQNVTFRCDPISEHNRLYWYRQTLGQGPEFLTYFQNEAQLEKSRLLSDRFSAERPKGSFSTLEIQRTEQGDSAMYLCASIQTGGSDTQYFGPGTRLTVL.